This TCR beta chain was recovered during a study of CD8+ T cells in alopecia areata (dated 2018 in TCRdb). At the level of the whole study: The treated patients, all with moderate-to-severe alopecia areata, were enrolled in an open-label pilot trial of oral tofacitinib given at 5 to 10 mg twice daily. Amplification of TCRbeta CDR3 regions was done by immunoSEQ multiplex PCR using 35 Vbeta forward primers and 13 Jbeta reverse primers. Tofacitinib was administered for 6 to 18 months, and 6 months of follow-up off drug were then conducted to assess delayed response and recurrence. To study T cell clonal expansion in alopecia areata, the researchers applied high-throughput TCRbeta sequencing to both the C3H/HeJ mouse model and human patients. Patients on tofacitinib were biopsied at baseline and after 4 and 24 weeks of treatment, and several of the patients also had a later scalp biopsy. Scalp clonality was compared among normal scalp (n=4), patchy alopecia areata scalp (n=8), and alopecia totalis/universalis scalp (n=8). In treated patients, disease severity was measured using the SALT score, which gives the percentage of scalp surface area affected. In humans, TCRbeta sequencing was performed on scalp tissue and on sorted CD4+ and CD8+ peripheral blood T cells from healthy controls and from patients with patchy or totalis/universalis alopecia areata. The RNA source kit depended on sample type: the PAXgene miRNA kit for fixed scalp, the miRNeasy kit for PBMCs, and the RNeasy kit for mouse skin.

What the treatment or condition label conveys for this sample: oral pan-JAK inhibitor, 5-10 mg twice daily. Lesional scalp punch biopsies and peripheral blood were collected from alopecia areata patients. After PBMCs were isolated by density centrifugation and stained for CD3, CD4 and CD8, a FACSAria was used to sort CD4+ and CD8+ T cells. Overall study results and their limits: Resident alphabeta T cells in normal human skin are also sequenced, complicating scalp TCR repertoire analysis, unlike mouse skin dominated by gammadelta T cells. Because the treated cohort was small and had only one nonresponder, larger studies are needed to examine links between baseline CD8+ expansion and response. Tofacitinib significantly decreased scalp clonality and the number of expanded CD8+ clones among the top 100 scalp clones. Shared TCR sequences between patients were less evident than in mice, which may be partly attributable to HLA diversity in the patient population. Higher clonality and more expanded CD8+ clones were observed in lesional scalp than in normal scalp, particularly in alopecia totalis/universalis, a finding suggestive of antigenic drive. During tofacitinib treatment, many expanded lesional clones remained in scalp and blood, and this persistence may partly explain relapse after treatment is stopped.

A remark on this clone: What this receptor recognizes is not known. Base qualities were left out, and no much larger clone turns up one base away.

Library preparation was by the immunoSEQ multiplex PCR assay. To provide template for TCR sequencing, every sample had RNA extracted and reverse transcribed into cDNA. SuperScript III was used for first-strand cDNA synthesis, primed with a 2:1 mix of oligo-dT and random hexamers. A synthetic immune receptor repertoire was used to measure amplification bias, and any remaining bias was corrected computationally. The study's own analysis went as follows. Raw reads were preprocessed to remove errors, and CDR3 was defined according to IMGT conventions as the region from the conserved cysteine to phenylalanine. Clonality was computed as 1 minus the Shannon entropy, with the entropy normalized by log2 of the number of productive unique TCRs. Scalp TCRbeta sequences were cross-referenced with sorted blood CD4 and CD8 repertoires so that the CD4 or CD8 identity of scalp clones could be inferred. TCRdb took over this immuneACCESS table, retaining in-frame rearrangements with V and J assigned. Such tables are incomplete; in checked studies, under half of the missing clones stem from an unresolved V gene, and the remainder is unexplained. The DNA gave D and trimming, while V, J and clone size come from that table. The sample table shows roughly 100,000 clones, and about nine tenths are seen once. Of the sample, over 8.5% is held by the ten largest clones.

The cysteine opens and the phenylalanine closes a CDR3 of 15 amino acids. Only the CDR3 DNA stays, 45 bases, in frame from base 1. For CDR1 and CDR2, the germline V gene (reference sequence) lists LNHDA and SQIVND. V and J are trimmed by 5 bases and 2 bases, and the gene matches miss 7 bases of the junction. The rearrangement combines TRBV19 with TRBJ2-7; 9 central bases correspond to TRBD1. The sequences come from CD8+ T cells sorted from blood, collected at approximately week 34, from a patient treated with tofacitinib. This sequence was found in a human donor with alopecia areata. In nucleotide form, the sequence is TGTGCCAGTAGTCCTCAGGGACAGGGCACCTACGAGCAGTACTTC. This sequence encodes CASSPQGQGTYEQYF.